A selection of T cell receptor beta chains follows, all from one sample in a study of Graves' ophthalmopathy and Graves' hyperthyroidism. TCRdb re-analysed the multiplex PCR reads in MiXCR, keeping a single row per CDR3 protein. The repertoire includes around 1,000,000 distinct CDR3 sequences, approximately 35% of them detected once, and around 10% sits in the top ten. The specimen was peripheral blood or thyroid tissue (not recorded which). The receptor source for this set is an adult man with Graves' hyperthyroidism. The CDR3 runs from the conserved cysteine through the conserved F or W. The D gene is left open where the match is weak. A row's size may be missing; if present it is once, few, many or a size class.

V	size	D	J	CDR3	DNA
TRBV7-2	few	NA	TRBJ1-3	CASSLGHSSGNTIYF	TGTGCCAGCAGCCTAGGCCACAGCTCTGGAAACACCATATATTTT
TRBV27	NA	NA	TRBJ2-5	CASIHGETQYF	TGTGCCAGCATCCATGGGGAGACCCAGTACTTC
TRBV12-3/TRBV12-4	many	NA	TRBJ1-5	CASSLVHQPQHF	TGTGCCAGCAGTTTAGTGCATCAGCCCCAGCATTTT
TRBV6-6	few	TRBD1	TRBJ2-7	CASSEFGNTGTGGEQYF	TGTGCCAGCAGTGAATTCGGGAACACCGGGACAGGGGGCGAGCAGTACTTC
TRBV7-6	many	TRBD1	TRBJ1-3	CASSAGTGPGNTIYF	TGTGCCAGCAGCGCCGGGACAGGGCCTGGAAACACCATATATTTT
TRBV20-1	NA	NA	TRBJ2-5	CSASRTGWSYQETQYF	TGCAGTGCTAGCCGGACCGGTTGGAGTTATCAAGAGACCCAGTACTTC
TRBV5-1	many	TRBD1	TRBJ2-7	CASSVAGPGQGYEQYF	TGCGCCAGCAGCGTGGCTGGGCCGGGACAGGGGTACGAGCAGTACTTC
TRBV15	few	NA	TRBJ1-6	CATSREGSGSPLHF	TGTGCCACCAGCAGAGAGGGCAGCGGTTCACCCCTCCACTTT
TRBV7-9	NA	NA	TRBJ2-2	CASSLRQVTPGSCFF	NA
TRBV25-1	once	NA	TRBJ1-1	CASRGLGAAPLNTEAFF	TGTGCCAGCCGAGGGTTGGGGGCCGCCCCGTTGAACACTGAAGCTTTCTTT
TRBV20-1	NA	NA	TRBJ2-7	CSARRPRPYEQYF	TGCAGTGCTAGGAGGCCTCGCCCCTACGAGCAGTACTTC
TRBV20-1	NA	NA	TRBJ1-5	CSARDQGYQPQHF	TGCAGTGCTAGAGATCAGGGATATCAGCCCCAGCATTTT
TRBV7-9	NA	TRBD2	TRBJ2-7	CASSPEGLGGSSYEQYF	TGTGCCAGCAGCCCCGAAGGGCTGGGCGGGAGCTCCTACGAGCAGTACTTC
TRBV5-1	many	NA	TRBJ2-7	CASSFGQRYEQYF	TGCGCCAGCAGCTTTGGCCAAAGATACGAGCAGTACTTC
TRBV2	NA	NA	TRBJ1-2	CASTVTGQANYGYTF	TGTGCCAGCACTGTGACCGGGCAAGCTAACTATGGCTACACCTTC
TRBV19	NA	NA	TRBJ2-7	CASSVDSGAYEQYF	TGTGCCAGTAGTGTAGACTCAGGGGCCTACGAGCAGTACTTC
TRBV7-2	few	NA	TRBJ1-5	CASSYAGDQPQHF	TGTGCCAGCAGCTACGCGGGAGATCAGCCCCAGCATTTT
TRBV19	many	TRBD1	TRBJ1-1	CASSPGTDMNTEAFF	TGTGCCAGTAGTCCAGGGACAGATATGAACACTGAAGCTTTCTTT
TRBV29-1	many	NA	TRBJ1-1	CSVESFGVVTEAFF	TGCAGCGTTGAATCGTTTGGGGTAGTCACTGAAGCTTTCTTT
TRBV7-6	NA	NA	TRBJ2-7	CASKGSSQGSQQYF	TGTGCCAGCAAGGGATCCTCGCAGGGAAGTCAGCAGTACTTC
TRBV19	NA	TRBD1	TRBJ2-6	CASSTPGTGLTF	TGTGCCAGTAGTACCCCCGGGACAGGACTGACTTTC
TRBV20-1	few	NA	TRBJ1-1	CSASPGGGSTEAFF	TGCAGTGCTAGCCCCGGGGGGGGCAGTACTGAAGCTTTCTTT